The next 9 T cell receptor beta chains were all read from a single sample in a study of blood T cell repertoires in COVID-19 (TCRdb year 2020). Receptor libraries were prepared by the immunoSEQ multiplex PCR assay. TCRdb took this table from immuneACCESS and kept in-frame rearrangements with V and J called. Such tables lack part of the clones; where checked against another copy, unresolved V genes explain under half of the gap, and the rest is unexplained. In this sample the table shows under 150,000 clones, approximately 80% of which occur a single time. The ten largest account for under 10% of the sample. Sequenced: peripheral blood. The receptors shown here come from a woman of 80 years or more in a cohort sampled during active or convalescent COVID-19.

The rearrangement uses TRBV2 and TRBJ1-1; 9 bases match TRBD1. Per the germline V gene, CDR1 is SNHLY and CDR2 is FYNNEI. With V trimmed by 6 bases and J by 9 bases, 11 bases remained unmatched. The CDR3 extends over 14 amino acids. CDR3 nucleotide sequence: TGTGCCAGCAGGGCAACAGGGGGCGATGTGAAAGCTTTCTTT. Amino acid sequence: CASRATGGDVKAFF.

V gene TRBV18 combines with J gene TRBJ2-3, with D perhaps matching TRBD1 (5 bases). CDR1 is KGHSH, CDR2 LQKENI, per germline. The germline V and J ends were trimmed by 3 bases and 4 bases, with 5 bases remaining between them. CDR3 length equals 12 residues. The DNA of the CDR3 is TGTGCCAGCTCACCGACAGCAGATACGCAGTATTTT. Amino acids: CASSPTADTQYF.

This clone has only one observation. The J gene is TRBJ2-1, the V gene TRBV7-2, with 14 bases aligning to TRBD2. The germline gives CDR1 SGHTA, CDR2 FQGNSA. The V gene end was trimmed by 5 bases and the J gene end by 10 bases; junction bases not matched to a gene: 7. The CDR3 has 15 amino acids. CDR3 amino acids: CASSARLAGGREQFF. For the CDR3, the DNA is TGTGCCAGCAGCGCCAGACTAGCGGGGGGGCGGGAGCAGTTCTTC.

J is TRBJ2-7 and V is TRBV7-2, with D perhaps matching TRBD1 (6 bases). The CDR3 loop spans 14 amino acids. V was clipped by 1 base and J by 4 bases, with 11 bases between them. The V gene's germline CDR1 is SGHTA and CDR2 FQGNSA. The CDR3 DNA follows: TGTGCCAGCAGCTTAGGCAGGGGTGGATACGAGCAGTACGTC. This encodes CASSLGRGGYEQYV.

The chain is built from TRBV6-6 and TRBJ2-5; 12 bases are a match to TRBD2. V lost 5 bases to trimming and J lost 5 bases; unmatched junction nucleotides: 9. Germline V gene data show CDR1 as MNHNY and CDR2 as SVGAGI (reference sequence). CDR3 length equals 16 residues. The CDR3 here is CASSLTSGGPGETQYF. The DNA for the CDR3 is TGTGCCAGCAGTCTCACTAGCGGGGGGCCCGGGGAGACCCAGTACTTC.

This rearrangement joins TRBV2 to TRBJ1-2, with D hard to call. The CDR3 loop spans 13 amino acids. Per germline, CDR1 SNHLY and CDR2 FYNNEI. V was trimmed by 5 bases and J by 2 bases, leaving 9 bases between them. DNA of the CDR3: TGTGCCAGCAGTCCTAATCGGAACTATGGCTACACCTTC. The encoded protein is CASSPNRNYGYTF.

The rearrangement joins TRBV5-6 to TRBJ1-6, with TRBD1 as a possible D gene (5 bases). The CDR3 totals 16 residues. The germline gives CDR1 SGHDT, CDR2 YYEEEE. V gave up 4 bases and J gave up 0 bases, with 11 bases separating them. The CDR3 sequence: CASSQGTYSYNSPLHF. The CDR3 DNA is TGTGCCAGCAGCCAAGGGACTTACTCCTATAATTCACCCCTCCACTTT. The whole variable domain, remainder taken from reference TRBV5-6 and TRBJ1-6, is DAGVTQSPTHLIKTRGQQVTLRCSPKSGHDTVSWYQQALGQGPQFIFQYYEEEERQRGNFPDRFSGHQFPNYSSELNVNALLLGDSALYLCASSQGTYSYNSPLHFGNGTRLTVT.

This clone was seen a few times. The chain is built from TRBV18 and TRBJ2-3; TRBD1 might be the D (5 bases). V gave up 2 bases and J gave up 5 bases, with 11 bases separating them. The CDR3 is made up of 14 amino acids. Looked up from germline, CDR1 is KGHSH and CDR2 is LQKENI. CDR3 nucleotide sequence: TGTGCCAGCTCACCAAACCAGGGCGGAGATACGCAGTATTTT. Translated, it gives CASSPNQGGDTQYF.

The chain uses TRBV2 and TRBJ2-1; D gene ambiguous. Germline values: CDR1 SNHLY, CDR2 FYNNEI. V lost 6 bases to trimming and J lost 5 bases, with 14 bases between them. The CDR3 runs to 14 residues. The CDR3 region is CASRPRHQDNEQFF. The CDR3 DNA follows: TGTGCCAGCAGACCCCGCCATCAGGACAATGAGCAGTTCTTC.